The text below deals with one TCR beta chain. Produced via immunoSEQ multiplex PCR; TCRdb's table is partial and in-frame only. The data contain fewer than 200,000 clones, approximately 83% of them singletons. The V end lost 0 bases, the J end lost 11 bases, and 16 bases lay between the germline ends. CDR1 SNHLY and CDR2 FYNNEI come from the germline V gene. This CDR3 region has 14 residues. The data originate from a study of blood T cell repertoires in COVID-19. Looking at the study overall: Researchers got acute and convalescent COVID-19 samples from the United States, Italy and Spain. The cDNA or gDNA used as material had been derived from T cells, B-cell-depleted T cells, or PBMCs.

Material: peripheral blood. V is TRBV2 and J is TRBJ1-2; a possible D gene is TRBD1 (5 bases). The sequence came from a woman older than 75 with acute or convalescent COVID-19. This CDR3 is CASSEALRGVGYTF. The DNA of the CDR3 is TGTGCCAGCAGTGAAGCGCTTCGGGGGGTAGGGTACACCTTC.